One sample yielded the 8 T cell receptor beta chains listed below, sequenced in a study of T cell responses to AZD1222 COVID-19 vaccine. Using immunoSEQ multiplex PCR, the repertoire was profiled, and TCRdb retains in-frame clones only, with some absent. The repertoire holds about 200,000 clones, 85% to 95% seen once, with 0.95% to 1.1% in the top ten. Sample: peripheral blood, taken on day 0 of MenACWY control vaccination. The receptor source for this set is an adult in good health.

V is TRBV5-4 and J is TRBJ2-5; TRBD2 matches at 16 bases. Germline V gene sequence: CDR1 SGHNT, CDR2 YYREEE (reference sequence). Trimming cost V 4 bases and J 3 bases; bases outside gene matches: 9. The CDR3 is 18 residues long. The CDR3 loop is CASSPPGLAGGSEETQYF. CDR3 sequence (DNA): TGTGCCAGCAGCCCCCCGGGACTAGCGGGGGGGTCGGAAGAGACCCAGTACTTC.

The rearrangement links TRBV29-1 to TRBJ2-7; a possible D gene is TRBD1 (7 bases). The ends were cut back, 7 bases at V and 5 bases at J, with 18 bases in the middle. The CDR3 consists of 13 residues. Per the germline V gene, CDR1 is SQVTM and CDR2 is ANQGSEA. CDR3 in DNA: TGCAGCGCCCAGCGCCAGGGGGGTAACGAGCAGTACTTC. Translation: CSAQRQGGNEQYF.

The chain links TRBV4-1 to TRBJ2-1; D is unclear. There are 12 residues in the CDR3. Germline CDR1 and CDR2: MGHRA and YSYEKL. The V end lost 3 bases, the J end lost 7 bases, and 7 bases lay between the germline ends. The CDR3, as DNA: TGCGCCAGCAGCCATTTACCAAATGAGCAGTTCTTC. This gives the protein CASSHLPNEQFF.

The genes are TRBV5-6 and TRBJ1-5; D perhaps matches TRBD1 (6 bases). The ends were cut back, 1 base at V and 2 bases at J, with 10 bases in the middle. In germline, CDR1 is SGHDT, CDR2 YYEEEE. CDR3 size: 15 residues. CDR3 protein: CASSLRRQGNQPQHF. For the CDR3, the DNA is TGTGCCAGCAGCTTGAGGCGACAGGGCAATCAGCCCCAGCATTTT.

The chain carries TRBV5-1 and TRBJ2-5; 13 bases agree with TRBD2. Trimming took 4 bases from V and 2 from J; bases not matched to a gene: 8. Germline lookup yields CDR1 SGHRS and CDR2 YFSETQ. CDR3 length: 17 residues. In DNA, the CDR3 is TGCGCCAGCAGCCCCGGCCGACTAGCGGGGGGACAAGAGACCCAGTACTTC. Translated: CASSPGRLAGGQETQYF. Full variable domain (rest looked up from reference TRBV5-1 and TRBJ2-5): KAGVTQTPRYLIKTRGQQVTLSCSPISGHRSVSWYQQTPGQGLQFLFEYFSETQRNKGNFPGRFSGRQFSNSRSEMNVSTLELGDSALYLCASSPGRLAGGQETQYFGPGTRLLVL.

The chain combines TRBV19 with TRBJ1-1, with D perhaps TRBD1 (5 bases). Trimming pared 1 base from V and 13 bases from J, leaving 10 bases between. Germline V lookup: CDR1 LNHDA, CDR2 SQIVND (reference sequence). There are 11 residues in the CDR3. The CDR3 spells CASSIGGRGFF. The CDR3 DNA reads TGTGCCAGTAGTATAGGGGGACGCGGTTTCTTT.

CDR3 bases: TGTGCCAGCAGCTACGGACGCACTGAAGCTTTCTTT. Protein sequence: CASSYGRTEAFF. This chain connects TRBV7-2 to TRBJ1-1; D remains ambiguous. V lost 4 bases, J lost 4 bases, and 7 bases lay in between. Germline V gene lookup returns CDR1 SGHTA and CDR2 FQGNSA. The CDR3 is 12 amino acids.

This chain uses TRBV28 with TRBJ1-1, with 10 positions matching TRBD1. Germline V gene data show CDR1 as MDHEN and CDR2 as SYDVKM. The CDR3 is 12 residues long. V was clipped by 10 bases and J by 4 bases; unmatched bases: 3. CDR3 loop: CATDRGLTEAFF. The CDR3 DNA is TGTGCCACCGACAGGGGGCTCACTGAAGCTTTCTTT.